This TCR beta chain was found in a study of blood T cell repertoires in COVID-19. Sequencing was performed with immunoSEQ multiplex PCR; in TCRdb, only in-frame clones are kept and a portion is missing. The sample shows about 200,000 clones, approximately 79% of them seen only once. This CDR3 region has 14 residues. Per the germline V gene, CDR1 is GTSNPN and CDR2 is SVGIG (reference sequence). Trimming took 5 bases from V and 5 from J, leaving 15 bases between them. The chain uses TRBV30 and TRBJ2-2, with a possible D match to TRBD2 (6 bases). The origin of this receptor is a man aged 50-59 years who had recovered from COVID-19. Sequenced material: peripheral blood. CDR3 amino acids: CAWGIGTRTGELFF. CDR3 nucleotides: TGTGCCTGGGGTATTGGGACTCGGACCGGGGAGCTGTTTTTT.